These T cell receptor beta chains were read from a single sample in a study of blood T cells in healthy people across ages. Using its own MiXCR run on the 5' RACE reads, TCRdb lists one record per CDR3 protein. The sample lists some 370,000 distinct CDR3 sequences; 52% were seen once. The sample comprised blood. These TCRs come from a man aged 55 to 70 in good health. Each CDR3 is given with its conserved first and last residue. A D gene is named only where the DNA matches it firmly. Size values are once, few and many counts, or a class for expanded clones, and some rows have none.

j_call clone_size d_call v_call cdr3_aa cdr3_nt
TRBJ2-5 . . TRBV12-3/TRBV12-4 CASSPMVIQETQYF TGTGCCAGCAGCCCAATGGTGATCCAAGAGACCCAGTACTTC
TRBJ2-7 few . TRBV4-2 CASSQESYSNYEQYF TGTGCCAGCAGCCAAGAGAGTTATTCCAACTACGAGCAGTACTTC
TRBJ2-1 . TRBD2 TRBV5-6 CASSLERGNEQFF TGTGCCAGCAGCTTGGAGCGGGGGAATGAGCAGTTCTTC
TRBJ2-5 . . TRBV14 CASSQGGRTQETQYF TGTGCCAGCAGCCAAGGTGGCAGAACACAAGAGACCCAGTACTTC
TRBJ2-1 few . TRBV5-5 CASSPEGGYNEQFF TGTGCCAGCAGCCCGGAGGGGGGATACAATGAGCAGTTCTTC
TRBJ2-1 . TRBD2 TRBV5-5 CASSPLGAGSPNEQFF TGTGCCAGCAGCCCCCTAGGAGCGGGATCGCCCAATGAGCAGTTCTTC
TRBJ2-7 . . TRBV24-1 CATREGQLTYEQYF TGTGCCACCAGGGAGGGACAGCTTACCTACGAGCAGTACTTC
TRBJ2-1 . . TRBV27 CASSVGYPNEQFF TGTGCCAGCAGTGTAGGCTACCCCAATGAGCAGTTCTTC
TRBJ2-5 many . TRBV29-1 CSVFNRRNQETQYF TGCAGCGTTTTTAACAGGAGAAATCAAGAGACCCAGTACTTC
TRBJ2-3 once . TRBV2 CASLGLRSSPDTQYF TGTGCCAGCCTTGGGCTACGCTCTTCCCCAGATACGCAGTATTTT